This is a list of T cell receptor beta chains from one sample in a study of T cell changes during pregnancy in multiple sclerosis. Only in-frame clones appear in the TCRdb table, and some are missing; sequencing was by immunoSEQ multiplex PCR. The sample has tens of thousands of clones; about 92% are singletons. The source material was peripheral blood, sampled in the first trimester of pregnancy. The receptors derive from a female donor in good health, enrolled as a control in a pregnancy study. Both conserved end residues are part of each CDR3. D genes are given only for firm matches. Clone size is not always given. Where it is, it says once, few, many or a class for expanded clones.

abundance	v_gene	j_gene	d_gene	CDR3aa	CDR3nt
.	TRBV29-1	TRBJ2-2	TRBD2	CSVGFIGRGSSGELFF	TGCAGCGTTGGGTTTATAGGGAGGGGTTCCAGCGGGGAGCTGTTTTTT
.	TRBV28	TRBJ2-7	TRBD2	CASSSTSGSYEQYF	TGTGCCAGCAGTTCAACTAGCGGCAGCTACGAGCAGTACTTC
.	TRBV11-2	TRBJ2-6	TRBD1	CASSLVRDRGAGANVLTF	TGTGCCAGCAGCTTAGTAAGGGACAGGGGTGCCGGGGCCAACGTCCTGACTTTC
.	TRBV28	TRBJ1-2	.	CASSGGGLDYGYTF	TGTGCCAGCAGTGGGGGGGGGTTGGACTATGGCTACACCTTC
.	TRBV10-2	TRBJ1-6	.	CASKSGVNSPLHF	TGCGCCAGCAAAAGCGGGGTTAATTCACCCCTCCACTTT
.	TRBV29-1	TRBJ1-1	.	CSFQSLNTEAFF	TGCAGCTTCCAAAGCCTTAACACTGAAGCTTTCTTT
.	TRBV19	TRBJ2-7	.	CASSGVSGNYEQYF	TGTGCCAGTAGTGGGGTATCGGGAAACTACGAGCAGTACTTC
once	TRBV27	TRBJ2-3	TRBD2	CASSRILAGDSETQYF	TGTGCCAGCAGTCGCATCCTAGCGGGAGACTCAGAGACGCAGTATTTT
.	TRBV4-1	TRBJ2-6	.	CASSQPSSGANVLTF	TGCGCCAGCAGCCAACCGAGCTCTGGGGCCAACGTCCTGACTTTC
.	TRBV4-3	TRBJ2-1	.	CASSQDIVTEQFF	TGCGCCAGCAGCCAAGATATAGTGACAGAGCAGTTCTTC
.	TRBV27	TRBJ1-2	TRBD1	CASGRTGKRSNGYTF	TGTGCCAGCGGGCGGACAGGGAAGCGATCTAATGGCTACACCTTC
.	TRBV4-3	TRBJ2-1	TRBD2	CASSQTRAGPTSYNEQFF	TGCGCCAGCAGCCAAACTAGAGCGGGACCGACCTCCTACAATGAGCAGTTCTTC
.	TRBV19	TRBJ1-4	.	CASKHTQTPGKLFF	TGTGCCAGTAAGCATACGCAGACCCCGGGAAAACTGTTTTTT
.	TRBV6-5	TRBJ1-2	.	CASSWSRTDYGYTF	TGTGCCAGCAGTTGGAGTAGGACAGACTATGGCTACACCTTC
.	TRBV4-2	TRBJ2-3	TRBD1	CASSQDGTGGTDTQYF	TGTGCCAGCAGCCAAGATGGGACAGGGGGCACAGATACGCAGTATTTT
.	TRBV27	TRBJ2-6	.	CASSLLGLASLGANVLTF	TGTGCCAGCAGTTTACTGGGACTTGCCTCTCTGGGGGCCAACGTCCTGACTTTC
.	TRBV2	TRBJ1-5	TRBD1	CASSGTDSNQPQHF	TGTGCCAGCAGCGGGACAGATAGCAATCAGCCCCAGCATTTT
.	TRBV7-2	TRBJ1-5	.	CASSRQYNQPQHF	TGTGCCAGCAGCCGACAGTACAATCAGCCCCAGCATTTT
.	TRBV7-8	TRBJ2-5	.	CASSPTLQETQYF	TGTGCCAGCAGCCCGACTCTCCAAGAGACCCAGTACTTC
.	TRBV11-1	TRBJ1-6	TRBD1	CASSLNDRASAPLHF	TGTGCCAGCAGCTTGAACGACAGGGCATCGGCACCCCTCCACTTT
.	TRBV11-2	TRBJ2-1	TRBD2	CASSFLIEREDNSYNEQFF	TGTGCCAGCAGCTTTCTGATCGAGCGGGAGGACAACTCCTACAATGAGCAGTTCTTC
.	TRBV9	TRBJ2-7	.	CASSEGGGGPGYEQYF	TGTGCCAGCAGCGAAGGTGGGGGGGGCCCCGGCTACGAGCAGTACTTC
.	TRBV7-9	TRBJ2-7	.	CASSSGQSYEQYF	TGTGCCAGCAGCTCTGGACAGAGCTACGAGCAGTACTTC
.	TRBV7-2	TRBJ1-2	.	CASSPTGGYGYTF	TGTGCCAGCAGCCCGACGGGGGGTTATGGCTACACCTTC
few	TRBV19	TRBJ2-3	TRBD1	CATSGGWTGVTDTQYF	TGTGCCACCTCAGGGGGATGGACAGGGGTTACAGATACGCAGTATTTT
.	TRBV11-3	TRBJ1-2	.	CASSSAGPNYGYTF	TGTGCCAGCAGCTCTGCAGGGCCAAACTATGGCTACACCTTC
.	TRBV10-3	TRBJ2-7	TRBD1	CAIRGQGASYEQYF	TGTGCCATCAGGGGACAGGGGGCTTCCTACGAGCAGTACTTC
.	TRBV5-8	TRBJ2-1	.	CASRESGPRYNEQFF	TGTGCCAGCAGGGAAAGCGGGCCCAGGTACAATGAGCAGTTCTTC
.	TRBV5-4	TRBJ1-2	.	CASSLNRGGGYTF	TGTGCCAGCAGCTTAAATCGGGGTGGAGGCTACACCTTC
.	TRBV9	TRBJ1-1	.	CASSVAVMNTEAFF	TGTGCCAGCAGCGTAGCTGTTATGAACACTGAAGCTTTCTTT
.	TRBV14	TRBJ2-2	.	CASSWSRNTGELFF	TGTGCCAGCAGCTGGAGCAGGAACACCGGGGAGCTGTTTTTT
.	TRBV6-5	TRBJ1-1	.	CASRRGRGTEAFF	TGTGCCAGCAGAAGAGGGAGGGGGACTGAAGCTTTCTTT
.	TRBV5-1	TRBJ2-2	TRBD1	CASSETGAGELFF	TGCGCCAGCAGCGAAACAGGGGCCGGGGAGCTGTTTTTT
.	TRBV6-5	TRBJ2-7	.	CASSPYRGTYEQYF	TGTGCCAGCAGTCCTTATAGGGGTACCTACGAGCAGTACTTC
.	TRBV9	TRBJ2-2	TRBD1	CASRTGVGTGELFF	TGTGCCAGCCGGACAGGGGTTGGCACCGGGGAGCTGTTTTTT
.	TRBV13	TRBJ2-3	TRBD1	CASSPEDRIRDTQYF	TGTGCCAGCAGCCCCGAGGACAGGATACGAGATACGCAGTATTTT
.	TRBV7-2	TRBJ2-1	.	CASNLFDEQFF	TGTGCCAGCAACTTATTCGATGAGCAGTTCTTC
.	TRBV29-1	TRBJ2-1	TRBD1	CSGARQGVNEQFF	TGCAGCGGCGCCAGACAGGGGGTCAATGAGCAGTTCTTC
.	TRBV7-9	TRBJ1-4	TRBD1	CASSPTTGHNEKLFF	TGTGCCAGCAGCCCGACGACAGGGCATAATGAAAAACTGTTTTTT
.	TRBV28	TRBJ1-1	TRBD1	CASSRDRGDTEAFF	TGTGCCAGCAGCCGCGACAGGGGCGACACTGAAGCTTTCTTT
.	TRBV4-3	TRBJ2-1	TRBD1	CASSQETFRQGAGMGQFF	TGCGCCAGCAGCCAAGAAACATTTCGGCAGGGGGCTGGGATGGGGCAGTTCTTC
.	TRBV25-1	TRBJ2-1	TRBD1	CASSFYRGRGERNEQFF	TGTGCCAGCAGTTTTTACAGGGGGCGAGGGGAGAGGAATGAGCAGTTCTTC
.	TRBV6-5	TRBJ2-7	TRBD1	CASSRQGNYEQYF	TGTGCCAGCAGCCGACAGGGCAACTACGAGCAGTACTTC
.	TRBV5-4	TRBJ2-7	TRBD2	CASSSSGRAYEQYF	TGTGCCAGCAGCTCTAGCGGGAGGGCGTATGAGCAGTACTTC
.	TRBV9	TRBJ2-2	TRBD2	CASSVGILAANTGELFF	TGTGCCAGCAGCGTAGGAATCCTAGCGGCGAACACCGGGGAGCTGTTTTTT
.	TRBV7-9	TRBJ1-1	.	CASSEKTVNTEAFF	TGTGCCAGCAGCGAAAAAACAGTGAACACTGAAGCTTTCTTT
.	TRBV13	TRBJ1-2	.	CASSSGVSANYGYTF	TGTGCCAGCAGTTCAGGGGTCTCCGCTAACTATGGCTACACCTTC
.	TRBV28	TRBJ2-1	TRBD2	CASTIQGLAGSHYNEQFF	TGTGCCAGCACCATCCAGGGGCTAGCGGGATCCCATTACAATGAGCAGTTCTTC
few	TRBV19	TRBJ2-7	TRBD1	CASSTTGAGEQYF	TGTGCCAGTAGTACGACAGGGGCTGGCGAGCAGTACTTC
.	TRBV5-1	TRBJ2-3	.	CASSLVTGGTDTQYF	TGCGCCAGCAGCTTGGTCACGGGGGGCACAGATACGCAGTATTTT
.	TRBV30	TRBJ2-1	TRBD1	CALQGALFYEQFF	TGTGCCTTACAGGGGGCGTTATTCTATGAGCAGTTCTTC
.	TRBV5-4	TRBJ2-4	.	CASSKGDSLAKNIQYF	TGTGCCAGCAGTAAAGGGGACTCATTAGCCAAAAACATTCAGTACTTC